What follows are 18 T cell receptor beta chains derived from one specimen sequenced in a study of blood T cell repertoires in COVID-19. Profiling relied on immunoSEQ multiplex PCR, and the TCRdb table lists in-frame clones only, not all of them. Of fewer than 150,000 clones in the sample, approximately 90% were seen once. Sequencing input: peripheral blood. Every receptor here comes from a woman at least 80 years old with acute or convalescent COVID-19.

This chain uses TRBV19 with TRBJ2-6; D is perhaps TRBD1 (5 bases). V was clipped by 1 base and J by 0 bases, with 13 bases between them. Germline CDR1 reads LNHDA; CDR2 reads SQIVND (reference sequence). The length of the CDR3 is 18 residues. The CDR3 reads CASSIVSQATSGANVLTF. CDR3 sequence (DNA): TGTGCCAGTAGTATAGTTTCACAGGCAACCTCTGGGGCCAACGTCCTGACTTTC.

J is TRBJ1-4 and V is TRBV18; TRBD1 might be the D (5 bases). CDR1 KGHSH and CDR2 LQKENI come from the germline V gene. Trimming left V 4 bases short and J 4 bases short, with 7 bases between. The CDR3 loop spans 13 amino acids. The CDR3 sequence is CASSRQLNEKLFF. The CDR3 coding sequence is TGTGCCAGCTCACGACAGCTTAATGAAAAACTGTTTTTT.

The V gene is TRBV27, the J gene TRBJ2-3; tentative D call: TRBD2 (6 bases). V was cut by 3 bases and J by 8 bases, with 9 bases left in between. Germline assignment: CDR1 MNHEY and CDR2 SMNVEV (reference sequence). The CDR3 is made up of 12 amino acids. CDR3 in DNA: TGTGCCAGCAGTTTTCAGGGAGGTACGCAGTATTTT. As protein: CASSFQGGTQYF.

The rearrangement joins TRBV5-1 to TRBJ2-5; D is perhaps TRBD1 (6 bases). Trimming left V 6 bases short and J 0 bases short, with 15 bases between. Germline lookup yields CDR1 SGHRS and CDR2 YFSETQ. CDR3 size: 15 residues. The CDR3 sequence: CASTSGTTYQETQYF. The CDR3 region has the DNA TGCGCCAGCACTTCCGGGACAACGTACCAAGAGACCCAGTACTTC.

The chain links TRBV18 to TRBJ1-3; tentatively, D is TRBD1 (6 bases). This CDR3 is built from 15 residues. Trimming cost V 4 bases and J 0 bases, with 10 bases left between them. Germline loops: CDR1 KGHSH, CDR2 LQKENI. The CDR3 DNA follows: TGTGCCAGCTCACTACAGGGCCCCTCTGGAAACACCATATATTTT. Amino acid sequence: CASSLQGPSGNTIYF.

The chain has TRBV5-4 and TRBJ1-1; perhaps TRBD1 as D (5 bases). Trimming cost V 4 bases and J 0 bases, with 10 bases left between them. This CDR3 spans 14 amino acids. The germline gives CDR1 SGHNT, CDR2 YYREEE (reference sequence). CDR3 sequence (DNA): TGTGCCAGCAGCATGACAGAGCTGAACACTGAAGCTTTCTTT. This gives the protein CASSMTELNTEAFF.

The chain has TRBV7-3 and TRBJ1-5, with a tentative D call TRBD1 (5 bases). Germline V gene lookup returns CDR1 SGHTA and CDR2 FQGTGA. This CDR3 has 14 amino acids. V was pared by 5 bases and J by 3 bases, with 11 bases between. For the CDR3, the DNA is TGTGCCAGCAGCATCAGACAGCCCAATCAGCCCCAGCATTTT. Translation gives CASSIRQPNQPQHF.

The J gene is TRBJ1-6, the V gene TRBV14, with a possible D match to TRBD1 (5 bases). V was trimmed by 1 base and J by 7 bases, leaving 14 bases between them. The germline V gene has CDR1 SGHDN and CDR2 FVKESK. The CDR3 is 16 amino acids. The CDR3 protein is CASSQGGGRFNSPLHF. The CDR3 bases are TGTGCCAGCAGCCAAGGGGGCGGACGCTTCAATTCACCCCTCCACTTT.

The chain links TRBV5-1 to TRBJ2-3; a possible D gene is TRBD1 (7 bases). With 0 bases removed from V and 1 base from J, the gap between germline ends came to 12 bases. The CDR3 covers 16 residues. CDR1 and CDR2 from the germline V gene are SGHRS and YFSETQ. CDR3 nucleotide sequence: TGCGCCAGCAGCTTGGAAGGGGGCGGGGGCACAGATACGCAGTATTTT. Encoded protein: CASSLEGGGGTDTQYF.

The V gene is TRBV30, the J gene TRBJ1-1; possible D gene TRBD1, 5 bases. Germline V gene sequence: CDR1 GTSNPN, CDR2 SVGIG (reference sequence). The CDR3 length is 13 residues. V lost 7 bases to trimming and J lost 8 bases, with 20 bases between them. The CDR3 DNA sequence: TGTGCCTCTAAGGATTCGGGGGTCGTGGAAGCTTTCTTT. It encodes CASKDSGVVEAFF.

The rearrangement joins TRBV4-2 to TRBJ1-1; D may be TRBD1 (6 bases). Between the trimmed V and J ends, which lost 0 bases and 11 bases, there was a span of 16 bases. CDR1 is LGHNA and CDR2 is YNFKEQ in the germline V gene. The CDR3 has 14 residues. CDR3 DNA: TGTGCCAGCAGCCAAGATCGGGGGGCAGCGGTTGCTTTCTTT. Protein sequence: CASSQDRGAAVAFF.

The table lists this clone with a count of one. J is TRBJ1-1 and V is TRBV7-2; 7 nucleotides align to TRBD1. CDR1 is SGHTA, CDR2 FQGNSA, per germline. V dropped 6 bases and J dropped 5; count of bases not matched to a gene: 15. This CDR3 region has 16 residues. As DNA, the CDR3 is TGTGCCAGCAGGGGGGGACCAGGGTACAGGGGTACTGAAGCTTTCTTT. It encodes CASRGGPGYRGTEAFF.

The gene calls are TRBV6-5 and TRBJ1-2, with 7 positions matching TRBD1. This CDR3 spans 14 amino acids. Germline V gene data show CDR1 as MNHEY and CDR2 as SVGAGI. With 6 bases clipped from V and 4 bases from J, the junction kept 8 bases outside the gene matches. The CDR3 loop reads CASRGTVEIYGYTF. The CDR3 DNA is TGTGCCAGCAGGGGGACAGTAGAAATCTATGGCTACACCTTC.

The chain carries TRBV11-2 and TRBJ1-2; tentative D call: TRBD1 (5 bases). The CDR3 spans 12 residues. V was cut by 5 bases and J by 12 bases, with 16 bases left in between. The germline V gene encodes CDR1 SGHAT and CDR2 FQNNGV. The CDR3 loop reads CASSQRGRPDTF. The CDR3 nucleotides are TGTGCCAGCAGCCAAAGGGGCAGGCCTGACACCTTC.

The chain links TRBV11-2 to TRBJ2-1; D is uncertain. Germline assignment: CDR1 SGHAT and CDR2 FQNNGV. The CDR3 contains 13 residues. Between the trimmed V and J ends, which lost 0 bases and 6 bases, there was a span of 6 bases. The CDR3 spells CASSLDTVNEQFF. The CDR3 nucleotides read TGTGCCAGCAGCTTAGACACGGTCAATGAGCAGTTCTTC. Supplemented by reference TRBV11-2 and TRBJ2-1, the full variable domain reads EAGVAQSPRYKIIEKRQSVAFWCNPISGHATLYWYQQILGQGPKLLIQFQNNGVVDDSQLPKDRFSAERLKGVDSTLKIQPAKLEDSAVYLCASSLDTVNEQFFGPGTRLTVL.

This clone was found a few times. The chain joins TRBV4-3 to TRBJ2-3; 12 nucleotides align to TRBD2. The V segment lost 1 base and the J segment 5 bases; nucleotides outside the gene matches: 7. The CDR3 has 17 amino acids. Germline lookup yields CDR1 LGHNA and CDR2 YSLEER. Here the CDR3 reads CASSQAGASGGVDTQYF. The CDR3 DNA sequence: TGCGCCAGCAGCCAAGCCGGAGCTAGCGGGGGGGTAGATACGCAGTATTTT.

V usage is TRBV2 and J usage is TRBJ1-4; tentatively, D is TRBD1 (6 bases). Per germline, CDR1 SNHLY and CDR2 FYNNEI. V was trimmed by 0 bases and J by 7 bases, leaving 12 bases between them. This CDR3 region has 15 residues. CDR3 DNA: TGTGCCAGCAGTGAAGCAACAGGGACAAGTGAAAAACTGTTTTTT. This sequence encodes CASSEATGTSEKLFF.

The chain recombines TRBV5-5 with TRBJ1-2, with D hard to call. V dropped 0 bases and J dropped 4 bases, with 13 bases sitting between them. The length of the CDR3 is 15 residues. Germline assignment: CDR1 SGHKS and CDR2 YYEKEE (reference sequence). The CDR3 sequence: CASSLGGQSGYGYTF. The CDR3 region has the DNA TGTGCCAGCAGCTTGGGCGGGCAAAGCGGCTATGGCTACACCTTC.